One sample yielded the 32 T cell receptor beta chains listed below, sequenced in a study of blood T cell repertoires in COVID-19. Clones were read by immunoSEQ multiplex PCR, and TCRdb kept only the in-frame ones, dropping some. This table has a few hundred thousand clones, 80% to 90% appearing once. The sample was peripheral blood. The receptors derive from a man aged 50 or older with acute or convalescent COVID-19.

This chain uses TRBV2 with TRBJ2-1; 12 nucleotides line up with TRBD2. The CDR3 has 16 residues. With V trimmed by 6 bases and J by 12 bases, 15 bases remained unmatched. Germline assignment: CDR1 SNHLY and CDR2 FYNNEI. DNA of the CDR3: TGTGCCAGCAGCCCAGGGGTTCTAGCGGGGGGGCCCGGGCAGTTCTTC. Translating gives CASSPGVLAGGPGQFF.

V usage is TRBV5-5 and J usage is TRBJ1-5, with unresolved D. The length of the CDR3 is 15 residues. Between the trimmed V and J ends, which lost 2 bases and 0 bases, there was a span of 9 bases. Germline CDR1 reads SGHKS; CDR2 reads YYEKEE (reference sequence). The CDR3 DNA reads TGTGCCAGCAGCTTATCAGTTCTTAGCAATCAGCCCCAGCATTTT. Translation: CASSLSVLSNQPQHF.

The CDR3 reads CASTPVDRINYGYTF. The CDR3 bases are TGTGCCAGCACCCCCGTTGACAGGATTAACTATGGCTACACCTTC. This chain connects TRBV27 to TRBJ1-2; D is possibly TRBD1 (6 bases). The CDR3 is 15 residues long. Trimming shortened V by 7 bases and J by 1 base, and 16 bases separated the two germline ends. The V gene's germline CDR1 is MNHEY and CDR2 SMNVEV (reference sequence).

This clone was recorded only once. This chain links TRBV6-5 with TRBJ1-1, with D possibly TRBD1 on 5 matching bases. The CDR3 totals 15 residues. Germline assignment: CDR1 MNHEY and CDR2 SVGAGI. Trimming stripped 7 bases from V and 1 base from J, with 16 bases between. The CDR3 loop reads CASTWPGKGNTEAFF. Written as DNA, the CDR3 is TGTGCCAGCACCTGGCCAGGGAAGGGGAACACTGAAGCTTTCTTT.

This clone was found once. This chain links TRBV10-3 with TRBJ1-1, with a possible D match to TRBD1 (5 bases). V was cut by 10 bases and J by 1 base, with 10 bases left in between. The CDR3 contains 12 residues. Looked up from germline, CDR1 is ENHRY and CDR2 is SYGVKD. The CDR3 nucleotides read TGTGCCACGACAGTTGGGAACACTGAAGCTTTCTTT. Translating gives CATTVGNTEAFF.

This rearrangement joins TRBV7-9 to TRBJ1-1, with D maybe TRBD1 (5 bases). Trimming shortened V by 8 bases and J by 4 bases, and 20 bases separated the two germline ends. The CDR3 is 15 amino acids. Germline CDR1 is SEHNR and CDR2 is FQNEAQ (reference sequence). The CDR3 loop is CASPGVLGLATEAFF. CDR3 in DNA: TGTGCCAGCCCCGGCGTATTGGGACTCGCCACTGAAGCTTTCTTT.

This clone was found a few times. This rearrangement joins TRBV6-5 to TRBJ1-2; D is ambiguous. The CDR3 contains 16 residues. The V gene lost 2 bases and the J gene lost 9 bases, with 22 bases spanning the gap. The germline gives CDR1 MNHEY, CDR2 SVGAGI. CDR3 sequence: CASSYGQTTLTSSYTF. The CDR3 nucleotides read TGTGCCAGCAGTTACGGGCAGACTACCCTCACAAGTAGCTACACCTTC.

The chain employs TRBV20-1 and TRBJ1-5; D is uncertain. Trimming stripped 5 bases from V and 1 base from J, with 12 bases between. Germline CDR1 is DFQATT and CDR2 is SNEGSKA (reference sequence). The CDR3 spans 14 residues. CDR3 bases: TGCAGTGCTGGTGAGGTGGCCAGCAATCAGCCCCAGCATTTT. It translates to CSAGEVASNQPQHF.

The chain joins TRBV19 to TRBJ1-2, with D possibly being TRBD1 (5 bases). The CDR3 is made up of 13 amino acids. Germline V gene data show CDR1 as LNHDA and CDR2 as SQIVND (reference sequence). V lost 7 bases to trimming and J lost 2 bases, with 11 bases between them. CDR3 residues: CASKTALNYGYTF. The CDR3 DNA is TGTGCCAGTAAGACAGCATTAAACTATGGCTACACCTTC.

The CDR3 sequence: CASSPSPQGHQPQHF. The CDR3 nucleotides read TGTGCCAGCAGTCCCTCGCCCCAGGGTCATCAGCCCCAGCATTTT. The chain combines TRBV27 with TRBJ1-5; D is perhaps TRBD1 (5 bases). Germline lookup yields CDR1 MNHEY and CDR2 SMNVEV (reference sequence). With 5 bases removed from V and 5 bases from J, the gap between germline ends came to 16 bases. The CDR3 runs to 15 residues.

The rearrangement links TRBV28 to TRBJ2-7; 9 bases align to TRBD1. CDR3 length: 17 residues. Looked up from germline, CDR1 is MDHEN and CDR2 is SYDVKM. The V and J ends lost 8 bases and 2 bases, in that order; junction bases with no gene match: 16. CDR3 protein: CASSPPRRDRATYEQYF. The CDR3 coding sequence is TGTGCCAGCTCCCCCCCCCGCCGGGACAGGGCCACCTACGAGCAGTACTTC. Full variable domain (outside the CDR3, taken from reference TRBV28 and TRBJ2-7): DVKVTQSSRYLVKRTGEKVFLECVQDMDHENMFWYRQDPGLGLRLIYFSYDVKMKEKGDIPEGYSVSREKKERFSLILESASTNQTSMYLCASSPPRRDRATYEQYFGPGTRLTVT.

This chain uses TRBV10-2 with TRBJ2-7; 11 bases match TRBD1. CDR1 is WSHSY and CDR2 is SAAADI in the germline V gene. The length of the CDR3 is 14 residues. V trimming: 8 bases; J trimming: 0 bases; junction bases outside the gene matches: 3. CDR3 in DNA: TGCGCCAGCCAGGACAGGGGGCCCTCCTACGAGCAGTACTTC. Residues: CASQDRGPSYEQYF.

Here the CDR3 DNA reads TGTGCCAGCAGCTTCTCCGGACAGGGAGCCGGGGAGCTGTTTTTT. Translating gives CASSFSGQGAGELFF. The chain has TRBV11-3 and TRBJ2-2; TRBD1 matches 8 bases. Germline trimming cut 3 bases from V and 6 bases from J; bases unmatched to any gene: 6. The germline CDR1 and CDR2 sequences are SGHNT and YENEEA. This CDR3 contains 15 residues.

The chain is built from TRBV6-1 and TRBJ2-1; D perhaps matches TRBD1 (7 bases). CDR1 is MNHNS, CDR2 SASEGT, per germline. The CDR3 has 16 amino acids. Trimming pared 4 bases from V and 0 bases from J, leaving 13 bases between. The CDR3 sequence: CASSARGDNSYNEQFF. For the CDR3, the DNA is TGTGCCAGCAGTGCCAGGGGGGACAACTCCTACAATGAGCAGTTCTTC.

This clone was seen a single time. The chain couples TRBV5-1 to TRBJ1-6; D call uncertain. This CDR3 comprises 15 residues. Germline-derived CDR1 and CDR2 are SGHRS and YFSETQ. Trimming shortened V by 4 bases and J by 7 bases, and 15 bases separated the two germline ends. The CDR3 nucleotides read TGCGCCAGCAGCCCCGGTCCAACGAGGAATTCACCCCTCCACTTT. Amino acid sequence: CASSPGPTRNSPLHF.

The chain joins TRBV18 to TRBJ2-6; TRBD1 matches at 8 bases. J was trimmed by 4 bases and V by 3 bases; bases with no gene match: 8. Germline V lookup: CDR1 KGHSH, CDR2 LQKENI. The CDR3 length is 17 residues. The CDR3 protein is CASSPQGAHSGANVLTF. CDR3 coding DNA: TGTGCCAGCTCACCGCAGGGGGCTCATTCCGGGGCCAACGTCCTGACTTTC.

The chain recombines TRBV19 with TRBJ1-5, with TRBD1 matching 10 bases. This CDR3 region has 17 residues. V shed 7 bases, J shed 0 bases, and the junction held 9 bases outside the gene matches. Germline CDR1 reads LNHDA; CDR2 reads SQIVND (reference sequence). The chain's CDR3 is CASMAGQGTYSNQPQHF. DNA of the CDR3: TGTGCCAGTATGGCGGGACAGGGGACATATAGCAATCAGCCCCAGCATTTT.

The CDR3 DNA reads TGTGCGGCAGGGGCCGGGGCGAGATTAGAAAAACTGTTTTTT. As protein: CAAGAGARLEKLFF. This chain connects TRBV7-8 to TRBJ1-4; perhaps TRBD1 as D (6 bases). The CDR3 covers 14 residues. CDR1 and CDR2 from the germline V gene are SGHVS and FQNEAQ.

The V call is TRBV9, the J call TRBJ2-7; 13 bases align to TRBD2. The V and J ends lost 3 bases and 6 bases, in that order; junction bases with no gene match: 3. CDR1 and CDR2 from the germline V gene are SGDLS and YYNGEE. This CDR3 has 14 amino acids. CDR3 DNA: TGTGCCAGCAGCGCCGGGACTAGCGGGGCCGAGCAGTACTTC. Translating gives CASSAGTSGAEQYF.

A single count supports this clone. This chain joins TRBV7-9 and TRBJ1-5; TRBD1 matches at 8 bases. The CDR3 is 16 residues long. Per germline, CDR1 SEHNR and CDR2 FQNEAQ (reference sequence). V shed 1 base, J shed 7 bases, and the junction held 9 bases outside the gene matches. The CDR3 reads CASSLEAGGAGQPQHF. The DNA of the CDR3 is TGTGCCAGCAGCTTAGAGGCAGGGGGCGCAGGGCAGCCCCAGCATTTT.

This sequence joins TRBV19 and TRBJ1-4; 7 bases fit TRBD1. The CDR3 extends over 17 amino acids. Germline V lookup: CDR1 LNHDA, CDR2 SQIVND (reference sequence). Unmatched junction bases numbered 15, after V lost 5 bases and J lost 6 bases. CDR3 sequence reads: CASSPARDRVGHEKLFF. The CDR3 DNA sequence: TGTGCCAGTAGTCCCGCCCGAGACAGGGTGGGCCATGAAAAACTGTTTTTT.

V and J are TRBV7-8 and TRBJ1-6; weak D call: TRBD1 (6 bases). The length of the CDR3 is 16 residues. Trimming cost V 5 bases and J 6 bases, with 17 bases left between them. From germline, CDR1 is SGHVS and CDR2 FQNEAQ. DNA for the CDR3: TGTGCCAGCAGCCCCCCCCCGACAGGTTCTAATTCACCCCTCCACTTT. It specifies CASSPPPTGSNSPLHF. The whole variable domain, remainder taken from reference TRBV7-8 and TRBJ1-6, is GAGVSQSPRYKVAKRGQDVALRCDPISGHVSLFWYQQALGQGPEFLTYFQNEAQLDKSGLPSDRFFAERPEGSVSTLKIQRTQQEDSAVYLCASSPPPTGSNSPLHFGNGTRLTVT.

This chain joins TRBV6-5 and TRBJ1-2; D perhaps matches TRBD1 (6 bases). Trimming removed 6 bases from V and 4 bases from J, with 18 bases in between. CDR1 is MNHEY and CDR2 is SVGAGI in the germline V gene. CDR3 length: 15 amino acids. For the CDR3, the DNA is TGTGCCAGCAGGCCTTCGACAGGTTCGGGCTATGGCTACACCTTC. As protein: CASRPSTGSGYGYTF.

This chain links TRBV3-1 (or the pseudogene TRBV3-2) with TRBJ2-5, with a tentative D call TRBD1 (6 bases). The V end lost 3 bases, the J end lost 2 bases, and 10 bases lay between the germline ends. In germline, CDR1 is LGHDT, CDR2 YNNKEL (reference sequence). The CDR3 has 14 amino acids. CDR3 region: CASSHRQDQETQYF. The CDR3 DNA reads as TGTGCCAGCAGCCACCGACAGGATCAAGAGACCCAGTACTTC.

The chain carries TRBV5-8 and TRBJ1-4; 10 bases line up with TRBD1. Germline CDR1 and CDR2: SGHTS and YDEGEE. The junction had 3 bases not matched to a gene; V was cut back by 0 bases and J by 7 bases. CDR3 length equals 15 residues. DNA of the CDR3: TGTGCCAGCAGCTTGGGACAGGGGGCTGGTGAAAAACTGTTTTTT. This encodes CASSLGQGAGEKLFF.

This chain joins TRBV5-1 and TRBJ2-3; TRBD1 matches 7 bases. The germline V gene has CDR1 SGHRS and CDR2 YFSETQ. The CDR3 runs to 15 residues. V lost 0 bases and J lost 4; bases outside the gene matches: 5. The CDR3 spells CASSLGQGFPDTQYF. CDR3 nucleotide sequence: TGCGCCAGCAGCTTGGGACAGGGATTCCCAGATACGCAGTATTTT.

The V gene is TRBV9, the J gene TRBJ1-1; 9 bases match TRBD1. J lost 5 bases, V lost 4 bases, and 9 bases had no gene match. Germline-derived CDR1 and CDR2 are SGDLS and YYNGEE. This CDR3 region has 15 residues. The CDR3 spells CASSPRPGTGTEAFF. CDR3 nucleotides: TGTGCCAGCAGCCCTCGTCCCGGGACAGGGACTGAAGCTTTCTTT.

The genes are TRBV5-6 and TRBJ1-1; a possible D gene is TRBD1 (5 bases). Trimming left V 0 bases short and J 0 bases short, with 12 bases between. There are 16 residues in the CDR3. The germline CDR1 and CDR2 sequences are SGHDT and YYEEEE. CDR3 region: CASSLDKGQMNTEAFF. The CDR3 DNA follows: TGTGCCAGCAGCTTGGATAAAGGACAAATGAACACTGAAGCTTTCTTT.

The chain uses TRBV30 and TRBJ1-6; 8 nucleotides agree with TRBD1. Germline CDR1 reads GTSNPN; CDR2 reads SVGIG (reference sequence). The CDR3 extends over 14 amino acids. The ends lost 5 bases at V and 1 base at J; junction bases unmatched: 1. The CDR3 spells CAWQGASYNSPLHF. The CDR3, as DNA: TGTGCCTGGCAGGGGGCTTCCTATAATTCACCCCTCCACTTT.

This chain uses TRBV6-2 or TRBV6-3 with TRBJ1-2; D remains ambiguous. The CDR3 covers 14 residues. V lost 6 bases to trimming and J lost 7 bases, with 18 bases between them. Germline V gene lookup returns CDR1 MNHEY and CDR2 SVGEGT. The CDR3 region is CASSTGSPAGGYTF. The CDR3, as DNA: TGTGCCAGCAGCACGGGTTCCCCTGCGGGTGGCTACACCTTC.

In its sample, this clone was seen once. This CDR3 reads CAGRQGVGYGYTF. CDR3 coding DNA: TGTGCCGGGCGCCAGGGGGTTGGCTATGGCTACACCTTC. The V gene is TRBV30, the J gene TRBJ1-2; 7 nucleotides align to TRBD1. The V gene's germline CDR1 is GTSNPN and CDR2 SVGIG (reference sequence). The CDR3 is 13 amino acids. The V segment lost 8 bases and the J segment 4 bases; nucleotides outside the gene matches: 10.

V is TRBV2 and J is TRBJ1-1; a possible D gene is TRBD1 (5 bases). V lost 0 bases to trimming and J lost 7 bases, with 15 bases between them. The CDR3 runs to 15 residues. Germline lookup yields CDR1 SNHLY and CDR2 FYNNEI. CDR3 amino acids: CASSEAPRQTDEAFF. CDR3 bases: TGTGCCAGCAGTGAAGCGCCCAGACAGACTGATGAAGCTTTCTTT.